What follows describes a single T cell receptor beta chain. What it recognizes is unknown. These data are taken from a study of siplizumab effects on memory and regulatory T cells. Regarding the study as a whole: A mean of about 69% of mappable alloreactive CD4+ clones were Treg-derived with siplizumab, compared with roughly 25% in controls. Among alloreactive clones, only a minor fraction mapped to unstimulated subsets. Memory T cells appeared less diverse than naive cells, which seemed to contribute substantially to alloresponse. Researchers could not give a naive or memory phenotype to roughly 75-96% of proliferating CD4+ or CD8+ clones.

The table came from immunoSEQ multiplex PCR; TCRdb's copy has only in-frame clones and leaves some out. The profile shows about 63,000 clones, around 78% of them singletons. This CDR3 is 14 amino acids long. With 2 bases removed from V and 0 bases from J, the gap between germline ends came to 8 bases. Germline V lookup: CDR1 SGHTA, CDR2 FQGTGA. This clonotype was obtained from a human donor in good health. The rearrangement uses TRBV7-3 and TRBJ2-7; D assignment may be TRBD1 or TRBD2 (5 bases each). The sequencing input was memory CD4+ T cells sorted from blood. The CDR3 bases are TGTGCCAGCAGCTTATTTGGGACCTCCTACGAGCAGTACTTC. Encoded protein: CASSLFGTSYEQYF.